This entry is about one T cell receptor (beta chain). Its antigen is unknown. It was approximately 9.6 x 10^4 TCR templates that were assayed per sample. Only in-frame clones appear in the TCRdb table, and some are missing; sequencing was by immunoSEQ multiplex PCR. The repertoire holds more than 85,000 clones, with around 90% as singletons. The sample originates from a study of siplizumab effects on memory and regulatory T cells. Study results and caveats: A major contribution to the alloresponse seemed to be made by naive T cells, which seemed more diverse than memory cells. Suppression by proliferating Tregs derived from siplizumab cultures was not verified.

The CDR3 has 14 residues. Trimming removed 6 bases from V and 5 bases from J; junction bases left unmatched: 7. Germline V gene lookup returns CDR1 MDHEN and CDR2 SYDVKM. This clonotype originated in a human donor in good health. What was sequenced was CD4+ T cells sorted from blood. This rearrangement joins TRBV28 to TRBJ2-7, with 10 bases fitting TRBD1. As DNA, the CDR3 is TGTGCCAGCAGGTATACCGGGACAGGGGACGAGCAGTACTTC. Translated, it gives CASRYTGTGDEQYF.